This T cell receptor (beta chain) was sequenced in a study of blood T cell repertoires in COVID-19. On the study more broadly: COVID-19 samples collected from the United States, Italy and Spain covered acute and convalescent phases.

This clone appeared once. Sequenced by immunoSEQ multiplex PCR; TCRdb stores in-frame clones only, minus some. Here the sample spans hundreds of thousands of clones, more than 80% being singletons. Grouping used clinical history reported by participants in a survey and questionnaire. Germline CDR1 is SGHVS and CDR2 is FNYEAQ. The CDR3 totals 13 residues. V dropped 6 bases and J dropped 6; count of bases not matched to a gene: 3. This chain joins TRBV7-6 and TRBJ1-3; 9 nucleotides match TRBD1. The sequenced material came from PBMCs or T cells enriched from blood (not recorded which). This clonotype was sampled from a man aged 25-45 years who had recovered from COVID-19. The CDR3 here is CASRGQGANTIYF. The CDR3 DNA reads TGTGCCAGCAGGGGACAGGGCGCAAACACCATATATTTT.